The next 19 T cell receptor beta chains were all read from a single sample in a study of blood T cells in healthy people across ages. Combining a sample-barcoded 5' primer with a J-beta primer mix, a second PCR ran for about 6 to 12 cycles. Each CDR3 protein gets one entry after TCRdb re-called the 5' RACE reads with MiXCR. Of over a million distinct CDR3 sequences listed, 35% to 45% are singletons. Sequenced: blood. All receptors come from a woman aged 18-29 years in good health.

The rearrangement joins TRBV30 to TRBJ1-5; D uncertain. Germline V gene lookup returns CDR1 GTSNPN and CDR2 SVGIG (reference sequence). With 2 bases removed from V and 4 bases from J, the gap between germline ends came to 9 bases. The CDR3 runs 13 residues. The CDR3 reads CAWSFGGNQPQHF. The CDR3 region has the DNA TGTGCCTGGAGTTTCGGTGGGAATCAGCCCCAGCATTTT.

The rearrangement joins TRBV6-5 to TRBJ2-7; D is undetermined. This CDR3 region has 13 residues. From germline, CDR1 is MNHEY and CDR2 SVGAGI. Trimming cost V 5 bases and J 1 base, with 9 bases left between them. For the CDR3, the DNA is TGTGCCAGCAGTGATGGGCAATCCTACGAGCAGTACTTC. Protein product: CASSDGQSYEQYF.

This sequence joins TRBV27 and TRBJ1-2, with TRBD1 identical over 7 bases. The CDR3 consists of 12 residues. V lost 5 bases to trimming and J lost 7 bases; unmatched junction nucleotides: 4. Germline V gives CDR1 MNHEY, CDR2 SMNVEV (reference sequence). CDR3 sequence: CASSARGIGYTF. The CDR3 region has the DNA TGTGCCAGCAGTGCCAGGGGGATTGGCTACACCTTC.

This clonotype was seen just once. This sequence may be a read error, since a much larger clone differs from it by one base. V and J are TRBV11-2 and TRBJ2-7, with D hard to call. CDR1 is SGHAT and CDR2 is FQNNGV in the germline V gene. CDR3 length: 14 amino acids. Trimming took off 3 bases at V and 2 bases at J, with 11 bases between the two ends. Here the CDR3 DNA reads TGTGCCAGCAGCTTCGGAGTAGGGACCTACGAGCAGTACTTC. Protein: CASSFGVGTYEQYF. The variable domain in full, completed from reference TRBV11-2 and TRBJ2-7, reads EAGVAQSPRYKIIEKRQSVAFWCNPISGHATLYWYQQILGQGPKLLIQFQNNGVVDDSQLPKDRFSAERLKGVDSTLKIQPAKLEDSAVYLCASSFGVGTYEQYFGPGTRLTVT.

This clonotype was counted only a few times. An end of the junction does not agree with germline; a read error may underlie this. The V gene is TRBV12-3 or TRBV12-4, the J gene TRBJ2-1, with 9 bases identical to TRBD2. This CDR3 is 14 amino acids long. CDR3 nucleotide sequence: TGTACCAGCCTCCCCCTAGCGGGAATCAATGAGCAGTTCTTC. Translating gives CTSLPLAGINEQFF.

The rearrangement links TRBV27 to TRBJ2-1, with 7 bases matching TRBD1. CDR1 is MNHEY, CDR2 SMNVEV, per germline (reference sequence). With V trimmed by 3 bases and J by 7 bases, 18 bases remained unmatched. The CDR3 has 18 residues. This chain's CDR3 is CASSLLSFERGPRNEQFF. The CDR3 DNA is TGTGCCAGCAGTTTGTTAAGTTTTGAGAGGGGGCCCCGGAATGAGCAGTTCTTC.

With regard to this clonotype: This sequence may be a read error, since a much larger clone differs from it by one base. The rearrangement joins TRBV29-1 to TRBJ2-1; D is unresolved. There are 13 residues in the CDR3. Germline assignment: CDR1 SQVTM and CDR2 ANQGSEA. CDR3 bases: TGCAGCGCGGGCAGCTCATCCTACAGTGAGCAGTTCTTC. Amino acids: CSAGSSSYSEQFF.

This clonotype was detected ten times or more. The J gene is TRBJ2-7, the V gene TRBV13; 7 bases align to TRBD1. The CDR3 extends over 14 amino acids. The V segment lost 5 bases and the J segment 3 bases; nucleotides outside the gene matches: 7. Per the germline V gene, CDR1 is PRHDT and CDR2 is FYEKMQ (reference sequence). The CDR3 DNA follows: TGTGCCAGCAGCGATCGGGACAGTAACTACGAGCAGTACTTC. It translates to CASSDRDSNYEQYF.

CDR3 DNA: TGTGCCAGCAGGAGAAGGGGACAGGGGGCTTACGAGCAGTACTTC. The encoded protein is CASRRRGQGAYEQYF. The rearrangement joins TRBV12-3 or TRBV12-4 to TRBJ2-7, with 12 bases lining up with TRBD1. V was pared by 6 bases and J by 4 bases, with 7 bases of the junction left unmatched. This CDR3 spans 15 amino acids.

The chain employs TRBV28 and TRBJ1-6; 8 bases agree with TRBD1. V shed 1 base, J shed 7 bases, and the junction held 6 bases outside the gene matches. The CDR3 extends over 16 amino acids. Germline assignment: CDR1 MDHEN and CDR2 SYDVKM. Here the CDR3 DNA reads TGTGCCAGCAGTTTATCAGGGGGCGGGCAGAATTCACCCCTCCACTTT. As protein: CASSLSGGGQNSPLHF.

Notes on this clonotype: A junction end diverges from the germline sequence, so it may reflect a read error. The gene calls are TRBV7-7 and TRBJ2-2; D is unclear. Germline CDR1 is SSHAT and CDR2 is FNYEAQ (reference sequence). The CDR3 consists of 13 residues. The CDR3 DNA follows: TGTGCTAGCAGCTTAGAGACGGCCGGGGAGCTGTTTTTT. Protein: CASSLETAGELFF.

The genes are TRBV20-1 and TRBJ2-3, with TRBD2 matching over 12 bases. The CDR3 sequence is 14 residues long. V lost 4 bases and J lost 3; bases outside the gene matches: 2. Germline V gives CDR1 DFQATT, CDR2 SNEGSKA (reference sequence). DNA for the CDR3: TGCAGTGCTATGACTAGCGGGAGAACAGATACGCAGTATTTT. This translates into CSAMTSGRTDTQYF.

In its sample, this clonotype was seen a few times. The chain employs TRBV3-1 and TRBJ2-1; 9 nucleotides line up with TRBD2. Unmatched junction bases numbered 8, after V lost 1 base and J lost 7 bases. Germline V gene sequence: CDR1 LGHDT, CDR2 YNNKEL (reference sequence). CDR3 size: 16 residues. CDR3 coding DNA: TGTGCCAGCAGCCAAGGGAAGGGCGGGAGGGTTAATGAGCAGTTCTTC. Residues: CASSQGKGGRVNEQFF.

The chain is built from TRBV29-1 and TRBJ2-5; 8 bases are shared with TRBD1. J gave up 11 bases and V 6 bases, and 14 bases lay outside the gene matches. The CDR3 runs 13 residues. Germline CDR1 and CDR2: SQVTM and ANQGSEA. CDR3 sequence (DNA): TGCAGCGTCGCGGGACAGGCTTTGTTTGAGCAGTACTTC. The encoded protein is CSVAGQALFEQYF.

In regard to this clonotype: At one end the junction does not follow the germline gene, possibly because of a read error. The gene calls are TRBV3-1 and TRBJ2-2, with D possibly matching TRBD2 (5 bases). This CDR3 has 14 residues. Germline V lookup: CDR1 LGHDT, CDR2 YNNKEL (reference sequence). The CDR3 DNA reads TGCGCCACCACCCTCGGGGTGAGTACCGGGGAGCTGTTTTTT. This translates into CATTLGVSTGELFF.

The chain has TRBV6-5 and TRBJ2-1; D may be TRBD1 (6 bases). V lost 5 bases to trimming and J lost 4 bases, with 15 bases between them. This CDR3 is built from 15 residues. Germline CDR1 and CDR2: MNHEY and SVGAGI. The DNA of the CDR3 is TGTGCCAGCAGTCCCGGGACATACGCATACAATGAGCAGTTCTTC. Encoded protein: CASSPGTYAYNEQFF.

V is TRBV9 and J is TRBJ2-7; tentatively, D is TRBD1 (5 bases). Germline V CDR1 and CDR2: SGDLS, YYNGEE. The CDR3 has 15 residues. Deletions cut 0 bases from V and 7 bases from J, with 17 bases between. CDR3 DNA sequence: TGTGCCAGCAGCGTAGCTGGGGCGTCCTACAATGAGCAGTACTTC. Translating gives CASSVAGASYNEQYF.

The V gene is TRBV4-3, the J gene TRBJ2-3; D unclear. The ends were cut back, 0 bases at V and 4 bases at J, with 8 bases in the middle. The CDR3 is 14 amino acids. Per germline, CDR1 LGHNA and CDR2 YSLEER. The CDR3 DNA is TGCGCCAGCAGCCAAGACCGGACCTCAGATACGCAGTATTTT. Protein product: CASSQDRTSDTQYF.

In its sample, this clonotype was seen a few times. The chain couples TRBV7-2 to TRBJ1-4; D is unclear. CDR3 length: 14 amino acids. The germline CDR1 and CDR2 sequences are SGHTA and FQGNSA. The germline V and J ends were trimmed by 1 base and 7 bases, with 10 bases remaining between them. For the CDR3, the DNA is TGTGCCAGCAGCTTAGTGGGGATTGGTGAAAAACTGTTTTTT. It is translated as CASSLVGIGEKLFF.